The 27 T cell receptor beta chains below all came from one sample that was sequenced in a study of CD8 T cells in Susac syndrome (dated by TCRdb to 2018 to 2020). Libraries came from the immunoSEQ multiplex PCR assay. RNA was extracted with the RNeasy kit and roughly 0.45 to 1 ug was reverse transcribed using random hexamers. Clones were called with MiXCR by TCRdb after fastp trimmed the public reads at Q25, and only in-frame beta chains were retained. Rows with a matching CDR3 protein are joined into one entry that keeps the most common DNA and genes. A total of approximately 180,000 distinct CDR3 sequences appear in this sample, just under 95% of them only once. The ten largest clones add up to 0.099% of the sample. Material for sequencing was CD4+ T cells from PBMCs. The receptors stem from a human donor with Susac syndrome.

This clonotype occurred once. J is TRBJ1-3 and V is TRBV20-1; D gene uncertain. Germline V gene lookup returns CDR1 DFQATT and CDR2 SNEGSKA (reference sequence). This CDR3 is built from 13 residues. The V and J ends lost 5 bases and 0 bases respectively, with 8 bases between them. CDR3 sequence reads: CSALLGSGNTIYF. Written as DNA, the CDR3 is TGCAGTGCTCTTTTGGGCTCTGGAAACACCATATATTTT.

The chain recombines TRBV30 with TRBJ1-2, with TRBD1 as a possible D gene (6 bases). Per the germline V gene, CDR1 is GTSNPN and CDR2 is SVGIG (reference sequence). V lost 0 bases and J 4 bases, leaving 12 bases between the germline ends. The CDR3 has 14 residues. The CDR3 reads CAWSVFPTGYGYTF. The CDR3, as DNA: TGTGCCTGGAGTGTATTCCCGACAGGCTATGGCTACACCTTC.

The chain recombines TRBV3-1 with TRBJ2-1; 11 bases fit TRBD2. J gave up 10 bases and V 0 bases, and 5 bases lay outside the gene matches. Germline assignment: CDR1 LGHDT and CDR2 YNNKEL (reference sequence). The CDR3 contains 15 residues. CDR3 sequence reads: CASSQDLAGGREQFF. CDR3 sequence (DNA): TGTGCCAGCAGCCAAGATCTAGCGGGGGGTCGGGAGCAGTTCTTC.

V is TRBV5-1 and J is TRBJ2-1; D is uncertain. The V end was cut by 4 bases, the J end by 5 bases, with 10 bases between. CDR3 length equals 13 residues. The germline V gene has CDR1 SGHRS and CDR2 YFSETQ. CDR3 DNA: TGCGCCAGCAGCCCCCCCAACCACAATGAGCAGTTCTTC. It yields the protein CASSPPNHNEQFF.

Comments on this clonotype: A read error may account for a junction end that differs from germline. The chain uses TRBV27 and TRBJ2-6, with TRBD2 matching over 7 bases. The CDR3 is made up of 12 amino acids. Germline V gene sequence: CDR1 MNHEY, CDR2 SMNVEV (reference sequence). The CDR3: CASSLPGRVLYF. CDR3 in DNA: TGTGCCAGCAGTCTCCCTGGGAGGGTCCTGTACTTC. Drawing the rest from reference TRBV27 and TRBJ2-6, the complete variable domain is EAQVTQNPRYLITVTGKKLTVTCSQNMNHEYMSWYRQDPGLGLRQIYYSMNVEVTDKGDVPEGYKVSRKEKRNFPLILESPSPNQTSLYFCASSLPGRVLYFGAGSRLTVL.

The rearrangement links TRBV11-2 to TRBJ1-4; D gene uncertain. Germline V gene sequence: CDR1 SGHAT, CDR2 FQNNGV. Trimming removed 2 bases at V and 0 bases at J, with 7 bases between. The CDR3 runs 15 residues. The CDR3, as DNA: TGTGCCAGCAGCTTAAGTGGAGCAACTAATGAAAAACTGTTTTTT. Translating it yields CASSLSGATNEKLFF.

The V call is TRBV5-1, the J call TRBJ2-1; TRBD1 aligns across 9 bases. With V trimmed by 0 bases and J by 4 bases, 17 bases remained unmatched. This CDR3 is 20 amino acids long. The V gene's germline CDR1 is SGHRS and CDR2 YFSETQ. For the CDR3, the DNA is TGCGCCAGCAGCTTGGCGCCGGGACAGGGCCGGATTGGCCCGTACAATGAGCAGTTCTTC. Its translation: CASSLAPGQGRIGPYNEQFF. Using reference TRBV5-1 and TRBJ2-1 for the parts outside the CDR3, the full variable domain is KAGVTQTPRYLIKTRGQQVTLSCSPISGHRSVSWYQQTPGQGLQFLFEYFSETQRNKGNFPGRFSGRQFSNSRSEMNVSTLELGDSALYLCASSLAPGQGRIGPYNEQFFGPGTRLTVL.

J is TRBJ2-5 and V is TRBV6-2 or TRBV6-3; 9 bases align to TRBD1. Per germline, CDR1 MNHEY and CDR2 SVGEGT. The CDR3 is made up of 15 amino acids. V was pared by 5 bases and J by 1 base, with 5 bases of the junction left unmatched. In DNA, the CDR3 is TGTGCCAGCAGTCAGGACAGGGGACCCCAAGAGACCCAGTACTTC. Amino acid sequence: CASSQDRGPQETQYF.

The chain recombines TRBV20-1 with TRBJ1-2, with TRBD1 matching over 12 bases. With V trimmed by 6 bases and J by 8 bases, 16 bases remained unmatched. Per germline, CDR1 DFQATT and CDR2 SNEGSKA (reference sequence). The length of the CDR3 is 16 residues. The DNA for the CDR3 is TGCAGTGCACCCCCCCAGGGACAGGGGGCGCCTTACGGCTACACCTTC. It yields the protein CSAPPQGQGAPYGYTF.

CDR3 residues: CASESGQGIMRGYEQYF. Written as DNA, the CDR3 is TGTGCCAGCGAGTCGGGACAGGGGATTATGCGGGGCTACGAGCAGTACTTC. The chain has TRBV7-9 and TRBJ2-7; 10 nucleotides agree with TRBD1. The V gene end was trimmed by 8 bases and the J gene end by 3 bases; junction bases not matched to a gene: 16. The germline gives CDR1 SEHNR, CDR2 FQNEAQ (reference sequence). The CDR3 is 17 residues long.

CDR3 amino acids: CASSEIQDLYEQYF. DNA for the CDR3: TGTGCCAGCAGTGAAATACAGGACCTCTACGAGCAGTACTTC. The chain is built from TRBV2 and TRBJ2-7, with TRBD1 as a possible D gene (5 bases). Germline CDR1 SNHLY, CDR2 FYNNEI. There are 14 residues in the CDR3. The germline V and J ends were trimmed by 2 bases and 3 bases, with 11 bases remaining between them.

The gene calls are TRBV20-1 and TRBJ2-1; a weak D match, TRBD2 (7 bases). The CDR3 loop spans 14 amino acids. The V gene lost 2 bases and the J gene lost 4 bases, with 12 bases spanning the gap. Per the germline V gene, CDR1 is DFQATT and CDR2 is SNEGSKA (reference sequence). In nucleotides, the CDR3 is TGCAGTGCTAGAAGACGGGGGGCGTACAATGAGCAGTTCTTC. Protein: CSARRRGAYNEQFF.

The chain links TRBV4-2 to TRBJ2-7, with TRBD2 identical over 9 bases. Germline V gene sequence: CDR1 LGHNA, CDR2 YNFKEQ. This CDR3 comprises 15 residues. The V gene end was trimmed by 2 bases and the J gene end by 0 bases; junction bases not matched to a gene: 2. The CDR3 loop reads CASSQISGGSYEQYF. The DNA for the CDR3 is TGTGCCAGCAGCCAAATTAGCGGGGGCTCCTACGAGCAGTACTTC.

This clonotype showed up just once. The V and J genes are TRBV7-9 and TRBJ1-2; D may be TRBD1 (5 bases). Trimming left V 1 base short and J 3 bases short, with 12 bases between. Per the germline V gene, CDR1 is SEHNR and CDR2 is FQNEAQ (reference sequence). The CDR3 extends over 15 amino acids. CDR3 amino acids: CASSLVPETDYGYTF. The CDR3 DNA is TGTGCCAGCAGCTTAGTTCCGGAGACAGACTATGGCTACACCTTC. Looking up the rest from reference TRBV7-9 and TRBJ1-2 gives the full variable domain: DTGVSQNPRHKITKRGQNVTFRCDPISEHNRLYWYRQTLGQGPEFLTYFQNEAQLEKSRLLSDRFSAERPKGSFSTLEIQRTEQGDSAMYLCASSLVPETDYGYTFGSGTRLTVV.

This chain joins TRBV20-1 and TRBJ2-2, with D possibly matching TRBD1 (5 bases). The CDR3 consists of 14 residues. The V gene's germline CDR1 is DFQATT and CDR2 SNEGSKA (reference sequence). V shed 1 base and J shed 0 bases, with 6 bases lying between them. CDR3 loop: CSARAGPNTGELFF. CDR3 nucleotide sequence: TGCAGTGCTAGAGCAGGGCCGAACACCGGGGAGCTGTTTTTT.

The chain couples TRBV25-1 to TRBJ2-1; possible D gene TRBD1, 7 bases. The germline gives CDR1 MGHDK, CDR2 SYGVNS. CDR3 size: 16 residues. Trimming pared 3 bases from V and 2 bases from J, leaving 14 bases between. The CDR3: CASSDSTRGAYNEQFF. The CDR3, as DNA: TGTGCCAGCAGTGATTCAACCAGGGGGGCCTACAATGAGCAGTTCTTC.

In this sample, this clonotype turned up once. The chain recombines TRBV19 with TRBJ2-3, with 14 bases that match TRBD2. The CDR3 is 17 residues long. Germline lookup yields CDR1 LNHDA and CDR2 SQIVND (reference sequence). V lost 5 bases and J lost 5; bases outside the gene matches: 9. CDR3 nucleotide sequence: TGTGCCAGTAGTCCCTGGGGACTAGCGGGAGTAGGAGATACGCAGTATTTT. It yields the protein CASSPWGLAGVGDTQYF.

This clonotype was seen only once. This rearrangement joins TRBV29-1 to TRBJ2-7; the D call may be TRBD1 or TRBD2 (6 bases each). The CDR3 runs to 14 residues. Germline V lookup: CDR1 SQVTM, CDR2 ANQGSEA. Deletions cut 3 bases from V and 7 bases from J, with 19 bases between. DNA of the CDR3: TGCAGCGTTGAGCAGGGTCCCCGGGGGCGGGAGCAGTACTTC. It encodes CSVEQGPRGREQYF.

V usage is TRBV20-1 and J usage is TRBJ1-1; a possible D gene is TRBD1 (5 bases). CDR1 and CDR2 (germline): DFQATT, SNEGSKA (reference sequence). There are 13 residues in the CDR3. Trimming took off 6 bases at V and 0 bases at J, with 11 bases between the two ends. The CDR3, as DNA: TGCAGTGCCCAAGGCAGGGTGAACACTGAAGCTTTCTTT. This sequence encodes CSAQGRVNTEAFF.

The chain joins TRBV7-6 to TRBJ2-7; 8 nucleotides agree with TRBD2. J was trimmed by 6 bases and V by 5 bases; bases with no gene match: 9. There are 14 residues in the CDR3. The germline CDR1 and CDR2 sequences are SGHVS and FNYEAQ. The CDR3 loop reads CASSRMGREGEQYF. CDR3 bases: TGTGCCAGCAGCCGTATGGGCCGGGAGGGCGAGCAGTACTTC.

The genes are TRBV9 and TRBJ2-2; 7 bases align to TRBD2. Trimming cost V 4 bases and J 0 bases; bases outside gene matches: 9. Germline values: CDR1 SGDLS, CDR2 YYNGEE. This CDR3 has 17 amino acids. In DNA, the CDR3 is TGTGCCAGCAGCCCCAGCTTTGCGGGAGCGAACACCGGGGAGCTGTTTTTT. Translated: CASSPSFAGANTGELFF.

The chain joins TRBV2 to TRBJ1-2; 7 bases line up with TRBD1. Germline V gene lookup returns CDR1 SNHLY and CDR2 FYNNEI. The CDR3 has 14 amino acids. V lost 7 bases, J lost 5 bases, and 10 bases stayed unmatched. Here the CDR3 DNA reads TGTGCCAGCAACGAGGGACAGTACAATTATGGCTACACCTTC. Encoded protein: CASNEGQYNYGYTF.

This chain links TRBV7-2 with TRBJ2-1; D may be TRBD2 (7 bases). V was clipped by 4 bases and J by 8 bases, with 21 bases between them. Germline V CDR1 and CDR2: SGHTA, FQGNSA. The length of the CDR3 is 16 residues. The CDR3 region is CASSSMVRGGQDEQFF. Written as DNA, the CDR3 is TGTGCCAGCAGCTCCATGGTTAGGGGGGGCCAAGATGAGCAGTTCTTC.

This chain links TRBV5-1 with TRBJ2-7, with a possible D match to TRBD2 (6 bases). Germline V gene sequence: CDR1 SGHRS, CDR2 YFSETQ. V gave up 6 bases and J gave up 4 bases, with 23 bases separating them. The CDR3 length is 16 residues. This CDR3 is CASTPLGGVRGYEQYF. CDR3 nucleotide sequence: TGCGCCAGCACCCCTTTAGGAGGGGTGCGGGGTTACGAGCAGTACTTC.

The chain carries TRBV24-1 and TRBJ2-2; D is perhaps TRBD2 (5 bases). The CDR3 has 13 residues. V shed 7 bases and J shed 4 bases, with 9 bases lying between them. Germline values: CDR1 KGHDR, CDR2 SFDVKD. Written as DNA, the CDR3 is TGTGCCACCAGCGGACTGGGCACCGGGGAGCTGTTTTTT. The encoded protein is CATSGLGTGELFF.

The chain couples TRBV5-1 to TRBJ1-4; D is undetermined. The ends were cut back, 1 base at V and 4 bases at J, with 11 bases in the middle. Per the germline V gene, CDR1 is SGHRS and CDR2 is YFSETQ. The CDR3 is 15 residues long. The CDR3 DNA sequence: TGCGCCAGCAGCTTGAGAGGGCCGGGTAATGAAAAACTGTTTTTT. Translated, it gives CASSLRGPGNEKLFF.

The chain links TRBV7-2 to TRBJ1-1; D call uncertain. The length of the CDR3 is 14 residues. Trimming took 1 base from V and 1 from J, leaving 7 bases between them. Looked up from germline, CDR1 is SGHTA and CDR2 is FQGNSA. Written as DNA, the CDR3 is TGTGCCAGCAGCTTAGAGGCGCGGAACACTGAAGCTTTCTTT. Residues: CASSLEARNTEAFF.